This T cell receptor (beta chain) was captured by sequencing in a study of T-cell memory formation after mild COVID-19. TCRdb reprocessed the 5' RACE reads via MiXCR and lists one record per CDR3 protein. In the table there are fewer than 200,000 distinct CDR3 sequences, about 20% of which are singletons. Regarding the study as a whole: A second wave expanding day 15 to 37 was CD4+-biased; contracting clones were balanced. Pre-infection memory held some responding clones, suggesting pre-existing cross-reactive T cells responded. Whether day 37 second-wave clones are SARS-CoV-2-specific was not confirmed.

This clonotype was seen more than once but under ten times. What it binds is not known. The receptor was derived from an adult woman who had mild COVID-19 (a few samples of this study predate the infection). Cell type and time point are not known. The specimen sequenced was PBMCs or a T cell subset sorted from them (not recorded which).

CDR3 DNA: TGTGCCAGCAGCCCCGGGGGACAGACTAACTATGGCTACACCTTC. Amino acid sequence: CASSPGGQTNYGYTF. The V gene is TRBV5-4, the J gene TRBJ1-2; 7 nucleotides align to TRBD1. The germline CDR1 and CDR2 sequences are SGHNT and YYREEE (reference sequence). The CDR3 totals 15 residues. After removal of 4 bases from V and 0 bases from J, the junction contained 6 bases not matched to a gene.